This T cell receptor beta chain was sequenced during a study of human T cells and chemical hapten exposure. Study-wide context: Slight volume differences across pooled libraries mainly accounted for varying per-sample TCR yields. Study results and caveats: DPC sensitization left the count of TCRs above 1 in 1000 unchanged.

What the library attached to individual cDNA molecules were unique molecular identifiers. MiXCR was run by TCRdb on the 5' RACE reads, yielding one entry per CDR3 protein. The sample has around 82,000 distinct CDR3 sequences, approximately 8% seen once. Unfractionated whole blood yielded total RNA. Germline V lookup: CDR1 LGHDT, CDR2 YNNKEL (reference sequence). V lost 4 bases and J 0 bases, leaving 16 bases between the germline ends. The CDR3 is made up of 16 amino acids. There are many counts of this clonotype. The antigen remains unidentified. The rearrangement uses TRBV3-1 and TRBJ2-7; D perhaps matches TRBD2 (6 bases). The source is a male donor in good health. CDR3 coding DNA: TGTGCCAGCAGCCCAGAAAGCGGGCCCCTCTCCTACGAGCAGTACTTC. Translated, it gives CASSPESGPLSYEQYF.